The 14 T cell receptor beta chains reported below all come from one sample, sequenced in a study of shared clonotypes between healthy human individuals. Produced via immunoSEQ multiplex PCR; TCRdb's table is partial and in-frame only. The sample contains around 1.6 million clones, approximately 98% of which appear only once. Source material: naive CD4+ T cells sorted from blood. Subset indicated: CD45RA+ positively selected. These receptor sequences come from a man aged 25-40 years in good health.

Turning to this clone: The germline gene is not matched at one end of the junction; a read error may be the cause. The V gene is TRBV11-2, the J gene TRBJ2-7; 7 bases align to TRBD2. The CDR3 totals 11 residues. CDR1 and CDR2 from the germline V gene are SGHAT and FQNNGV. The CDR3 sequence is CASSPGGKGDF. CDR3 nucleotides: TGTGCCAGCAGCCCCGGGGGGAAGGGTGACTTC. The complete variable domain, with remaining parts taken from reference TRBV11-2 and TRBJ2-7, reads EAGVAQSPRYKIIEKRQSVAFWCNPISGHATLYWYQQILGQGPKLLIQFQNNGVVDDSQLPKDRFSAERLKGVDSTLKIQPAKLEDSAVYLCASSPGGKGDFGPGTRLTVT.

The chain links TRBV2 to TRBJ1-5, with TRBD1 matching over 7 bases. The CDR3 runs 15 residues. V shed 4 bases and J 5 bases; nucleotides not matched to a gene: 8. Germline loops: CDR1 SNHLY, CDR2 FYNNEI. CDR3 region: CASSALGGEHQPQHF. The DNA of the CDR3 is TGTGCCAGCAGTGCGTTAGGGGGCGAACATCAGCCCCAGCATTTT.

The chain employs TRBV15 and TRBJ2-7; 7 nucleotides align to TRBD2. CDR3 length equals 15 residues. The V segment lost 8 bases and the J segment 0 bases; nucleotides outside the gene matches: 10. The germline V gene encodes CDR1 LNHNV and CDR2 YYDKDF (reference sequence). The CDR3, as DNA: TGTGCCACCCGTTTCCATGGCGGGAGCTCCTACGAGCAGTACTTC. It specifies CATRFHGGSSYEQYF.

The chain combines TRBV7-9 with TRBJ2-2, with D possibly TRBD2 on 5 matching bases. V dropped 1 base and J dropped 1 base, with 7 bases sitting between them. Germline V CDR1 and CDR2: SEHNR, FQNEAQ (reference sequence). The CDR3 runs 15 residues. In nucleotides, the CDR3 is TGTGCCAGCAGCTTAGTAGGAGGGAACACCGGGGAGCTGTTTTTT. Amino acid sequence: CASSLVGGNTGELFF.

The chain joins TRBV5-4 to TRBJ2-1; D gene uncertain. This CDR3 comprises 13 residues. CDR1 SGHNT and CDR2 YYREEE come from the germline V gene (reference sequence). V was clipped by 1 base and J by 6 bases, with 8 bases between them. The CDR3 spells CASSLSASNEQFF. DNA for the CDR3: TGTGCCAGCAGCTTGTCGGCCAGCAATGAGCAGTTCTTC.

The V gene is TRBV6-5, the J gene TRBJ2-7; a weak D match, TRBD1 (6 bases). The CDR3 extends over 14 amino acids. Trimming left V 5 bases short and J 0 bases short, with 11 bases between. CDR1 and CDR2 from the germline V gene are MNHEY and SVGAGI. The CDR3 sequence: CASSRRQDSYEQYF. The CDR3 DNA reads TGTGCCAGCAGTAGAAGACAGGACTCCTACGAGCAGTACTTC.

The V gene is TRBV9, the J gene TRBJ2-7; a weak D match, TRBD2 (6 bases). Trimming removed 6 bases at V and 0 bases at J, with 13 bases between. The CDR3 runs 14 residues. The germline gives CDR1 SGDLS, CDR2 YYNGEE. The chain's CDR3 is CASTSGVNSYEQYF. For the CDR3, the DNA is TGTGCCAGCACCTCGGGAGTGAACTCCTACGAGCAGTACTTC.

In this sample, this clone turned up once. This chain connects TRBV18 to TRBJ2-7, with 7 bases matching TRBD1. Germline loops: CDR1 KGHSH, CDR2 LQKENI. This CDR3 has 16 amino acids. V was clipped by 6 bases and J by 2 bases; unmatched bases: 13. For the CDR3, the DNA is TGTGCCAGCTCGCTCCGGACGACAGGGTTAACCTACGAGCAGTACTTC. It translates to CASSLRTTGLTYEQYF. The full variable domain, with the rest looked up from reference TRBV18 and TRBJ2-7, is NAGVMQNPRHLVRRRGQEARLRCSPMKGHSHVYWYRQLPEEGLKFMVYLQKENIIDESGMPKERFSAEFPKEGPSILRIQQVVRGDSAAYFCASSLRTTGLTYEQYFGPGTRLTVT.

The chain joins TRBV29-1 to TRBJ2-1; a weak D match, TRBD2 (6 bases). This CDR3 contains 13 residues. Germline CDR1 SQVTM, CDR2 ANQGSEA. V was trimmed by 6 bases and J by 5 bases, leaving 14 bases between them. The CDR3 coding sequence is TGCAGCGTCCGGGCGGGGTACGACAATGAGCAGTTCTTC. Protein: CSVRAGYDNEQFF.

This CDR3 reads CASSLELAGRTSSYEQYF. The CDR3 DNA is TGTGCCAGCAGCTTAGAACTAGCGGGACGTACCAGCTCCTACGAGCAGTACTTC. The chain employs TRBV7-2 and TRBJ2-7, with 10 bases lining up with TRBD2. Trimming cost V 1 base and J 0 bases; bases outside gene matches: 9. Germline V gene sequence: CDR1 SGHTA, CDR2 FQGNSA. The CDR3 totals 18 residues. The full variable domain, rest sourced from reference TRBV7-2 and TRBJ2-7, is GAGVSQSPSNKVTEKGKDVELRCDPISGHTALYWYRQSLGQGLEFLIYFQGNSAPDKSGLPSDRFSAERTGGSVSTLTIQRTQQEDSAVYLCASSLELAGRTSSYEQYFGPGTRLTVT.

The CDR3 DNA sequence: TGTGCCAGCAGTACCCCGGCCGGGTTTTTGGATACGCAGTATTTT. Translation: CASSTPAGFLDTQYF. The genes are TRBV28 and TRBJ2-3; D is undetermined. CDR1 and CDR2 (germline): MDHEN, SYDVKM. The CDR3 contains 15 residues. With 5 bases removed from V and 6 bases from J, the gap between germline ends came to 18 bases.

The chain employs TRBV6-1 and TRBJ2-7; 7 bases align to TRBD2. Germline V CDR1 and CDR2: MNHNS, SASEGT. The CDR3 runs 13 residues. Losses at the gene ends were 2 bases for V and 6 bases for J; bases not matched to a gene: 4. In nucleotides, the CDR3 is TGTGCCAGCAGTGAAAGACTAGCTGCCGAGCAGTACTTC. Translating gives CASSERLAAEQYF.

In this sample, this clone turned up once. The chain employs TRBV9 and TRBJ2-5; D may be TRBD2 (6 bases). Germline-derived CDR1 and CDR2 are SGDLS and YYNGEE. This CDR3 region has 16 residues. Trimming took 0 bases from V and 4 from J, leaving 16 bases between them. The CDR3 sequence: CASSVAPGTALETQYF. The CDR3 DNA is TGTGCCAGCAGCGTAGCTCCCGGGACTGCCCTAGAGACCCAGTACTTC.

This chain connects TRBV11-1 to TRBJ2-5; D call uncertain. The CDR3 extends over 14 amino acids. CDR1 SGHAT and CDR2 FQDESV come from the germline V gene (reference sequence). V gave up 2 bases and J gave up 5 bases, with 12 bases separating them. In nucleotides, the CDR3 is TGTGCCAGCAGCTTAACTCCCTTAGAGGAGACCCAGTACTTC. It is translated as CASSLTPLEETQYF. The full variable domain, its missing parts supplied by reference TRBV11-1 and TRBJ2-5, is EAEVAQSPRYKITEKSQAVAFWCDPISGHATLYWYRQILGQGPELLVQFQDESVVDDSQLPKDRFSAERLKGVDSTLKIQPAELGDSAMYLCASSLTPLEETQYFGPGTRLLVL.